What follows are 15 T cell receptor beta chains derived from one specimen sequenced in a study of shared clonotypes between healthy human individuals (dated by TCRdb to about 2020). To prepare the library, the immunoSEQ multiplex PCR assay was applied. As stored in TCRdb, this immuneACCESS dataset retains in-frame rearrangements with V and J assigned. A fraction of the clones does not appear; measured against another copy, unresolved V genes explain less than half of the discrepancy, and the remainder lacks a known reason. The sample yields some 2,000,000 clones; 85% to 95% were counted once. More than 0.1% of the sample is in the top ten clones. The sequencing input was naive CD4+ T cells sorted from blood. The intended sense of this specimen's cell subset or site label: CD45RA+ positively selected. The receptors were sampled from a man between 18 and 35 years old in good health.

The CDR3 nucleotides are TGTGCCAGCAGTTTTCCCCGGACAGGAGTGAACACTGAAGCTTTCTTT. Translated: CASSFPRTGVNTEAFF. The V and J genes are TRBV28 and TRBJ1-1, with 7 bases lining up with TRBD1. With V trimmed by 3 bases and J by 0 bases, 7 bases remained unmatched. The CDR3 length is 16 residues. Germline-derived CDR1 and CDR2 are MDHEN and SYDVKM. Based on the CDR3 plus reference TRBV28 and TRBJ1-1, the full variable domain is DVKVTQSSRYLVKRTGEKVFLECVQDMDHENMFWYRQDPGLGLRLIYFSYDVKMKEKGDIPEGYSVSREKKERFSLILESASTNQTSMYLCASSFPRTGVNTEAFFGQGTRLTVV.

The rearrangement joins TRBV5-5 to TRBJ1-5; D is perhaps TRBD1 (5 bases). CDR3 length equals 17 residues. Trimming cost V 4 bases and J 1 base, with 18 bases left between them. Per germline, CDR1 SGHKS and CDR2 YYEKEE (reference sequence). In DNA, the CDR3 is TGTGCCAGCAGCCATGGATTTGGGGGGAGCAGCAATCAGCCCCAGCATTTT. Amino acids: CASSHGFGGSSNQPQHF.

The V gene is TRBV25-1, the J gene TRBJ1-4, with 7 bases lining up with TRBD1. Germline loops: CDR1 MGHDK, CDR2 SYGVNS. This CDR3 region has 15 residues. V trimming: 6 bases; J trimming: 2 bases; junction bases outside the gene matches: 6. The CDR3 here is CASRAPGQTNEKLFF. For the CDR3, the DNA is TGTGCCAGCAGGGCACCGGGACAGACTAATGAAAAACTGTTTTTT.

The V gene is TRBV6-6, the J gene TRBJ1-1; D uncertain. CDR1 and CDR2 from the germline V gene are MNHNY and SVGAGI (reference sequence). The CDR3 runs to 13 residues. Trimming took off 3 bases at V and 3 bases at J, with 8 bases between the two ends. The CDR3 region is CASSYPRDTEAFF. CDR3 bases: TGTGCCAGCAGTTATCCAAGAGACACTGAAGCTTTCTTT.

The V gene is TRBV11-2, the J gene TRBJ2-7; D remains unclear. The germline V gene encodes CDR1 SGHAT and CDR2 FQNNGV. Trimming cost V 0 bases and J 4 bases, with 13 bases left between them. The CDR3 extends over 15 amino acids. The DNA of the CDR3 is TGTGCCAGCAGCTTAGAGTGGGCAGAGAGATACGAGCAGTACTTC. Amino acids: CASSLEWAERYEQYF.

CDR3 sequence (DNA): TGTGCCAGCAGGAGACAGTTTGATCAGCCCCAGCATTTT. Translating gives CASRRQFDQPQHF. The chain employs TRBV2 and TRBJ1-5, with TRBD1 as a possible D gene (5 bases). Per germline, CDR1 SNHLY and CDR2 FYNNEI. Trimming stripped 6 bases from V and 5 bases from J, with 11 bases between. The CDR3 spans 13 residues.

The V call is TRBV6-1, the J call TRBJ1-5; D remains ambiguous. The V gene's germline CDR1 is MNHNS and CDR2 SASEGT. Trimming shortened V by 4 bases and J by 0 bases, and 10 bases separated the two germline ends. The CDR3 contains 15 residues. CDR3 sequence: CASSAAEISNQPQHF. The CDR3 bases are TGTGCCAGCAGTGCGGCAGAGATTAGCAATCAGCCCCAGCATTTT.

The chain has TRBV10-3 and TRBJ1-5; D ambiguous. The ends were cut back, 10 bases at V and 11 bases at J, with 12 bases in the middle. The CDR3 loop spans 10 amino acids. Germline loops: CDR1 ENHRY, CDR2 SYGVKD. The CDR3 sequence is CANTGGTQHF. The CDR3 DNA sequence: TGTGCCAATACCGGTGGGACCCAGCATTTT.

CDR3: CASSLEGYDETQYF. The CDR3 DNA follows: TGCGCCAGCAGCTTGGAAGGTTACGATGAGACCCAGTACTTC. This chain uses TRBV5-1 with TRBJ2-5; the D is unclear. Germline CDR1 reads SGHRS; CDR2 reads YFSETQ. Trimming took off 0 bases at V and 5 bases at J, with 11 bases between the two ends. This CDR3 region has 14 residues.

This chain links TRBV6-5 with TRBJ1-3; 8 bases are shared with TRBD1. Germline CDR1 MNHEY, CDR2 SVGAGI. The CDR3 runs 15 residues. The V and J ends lost 6 bases and 2 bases, in that order; junction bases with no gene match: 6. CDR3 loop: CASRNTGGAGNTIYF. The CDR3 bases are TGTGCCAGCAGGAATACAGGGGGGGCTGGAAACACCATATATTTT.

The J gene is TRBJ2-1, the V gene TRBV7-9; 13 bases agree with TRBD2. The CDR3 totals 18 residues. With V trimmed by 5 bases and J by 6 bases, 13 bases remained unmatched. Per germline, CDR1 SEHNR and CDR2 FQNEAQ (reference sequence). CDR3: CASSPLGLAGKASNEQFF. CDR3 sequence (DNA): TGTGCCAGCAGCCCCCTGGGACTAGCGGGGAAGGCTTCCAATGAGCAGTTCTTC.

The V gene is TRBV19, the J gene TRBJ2-3; tentatively, D is TRBD2 (6 bases). The CDR3 sequence is 16 residues long. Germline CDR1 is LNHDA and CDR2 is SQIVND (reference sequence). The V end lost 5 bases, the J end lost 2 bases, and 17 bases lay between the germline ends. CDR3 nucleotides: TGTGCCAGTAGTCCCGGACCCCGGGGGTTCACAGATACGCAGTATTTT. The encoded protein is CASSPGPRGFTDTQYF. The whole variable domain, remainder taken from reference TRBV19 and TRBJ2-3, is DGGITQSPKYLFRKEGQNVTLSCEQNLNHDAMYWYRQDPGQGLRLIYYSQIVNDFQKGDIAEGYSVSREKKESFPLTVTSAQKNPTAFYLCASSPGPRGFTDTQYFGPGTRLTVL.

J is TRBJ1-3 and V is TRBV7-2, with 7 bases lining up with TRBD1. Germline V gives CDR1 SGHTA, CDR2 FQGNSA. V dropped 4 bases and J dropped 4; count of bases not matched to a gene: 7. This CDR3 spans 15 amino acids. The CDR3 sequence is CASSSLTGFGNTIYF. DNA for the CDR3: TGTGCCAGCAGCTCATTGACAGGGTTCGGAAACACCATATATTTT.

The chain joins TRBV5-4 to TRBJ1-2; 8 bases match TRBD1. Germline values: CDR1 SGHNT, CDR2 YYREEE (reference sequence). The CDR3 loop spans 16 amino acids. The V gene end was trimmed by 2 bases and the J gene end by 0 bases; junction bases not matched to a gene: 6. The CDR3 sequence is CASSFPGQEANYGYTF. The CDR3 DNA is TGTGCCAGCAGCTTTCCGGGACAGGAGGCTAACTATGGCTACACCTTC.

V is TRBV2 and J is TRBJ1-5; no clear D. The germline V gene has CDR1 SNHLY and CDR2 FYNNEI. The CDR3 totals 13 residues. Trimming shortened V by 6 bases and J by 0 bases, and 6 bases separated the two germline ends. The CDR3 sequence: CASSPFSNQPQHF. The CDR3 DNA reads as TGTGCCAGCAGCCCCTTTAGCAATCAGCCCCAGCATTTT.